This T cell receptor beta chain was sequenced in a study of blood T cells in healthy people across ages. Investigators took around 10 milliliters of peripheral blood from every donor. Primed by a sample-barcoded 5' primer and a J-beta primer mix, a second PCR proceeded for about 6 to 11 cycles. One entry per CDR3 protein results from TCRdb running MiXCR on the 5' RACE reads. The sample includes about 640,000 distinct CDR3 sequences, over 40% of them seen just once. Of note for this clonotype: The antigen is not known.

Notes on the study in general: It was held that diversity estimates obtained from one million T cells represented underestimates.

Sample: blood. The receptor comes from an older man in good health.

CDR3 sequence (DNA): TGTGCCAGCAGCCCACCGGGACAGGGGGTGCATGAGCAGTTCTTC. It translates to CASSPPGQGVHEQFF. V gene TRBV9 combines with J gene TRBJ2-1, with 11 bases identical to TRBD1. The V gene's germline CDR1 is SGDLS and CDR2 YYNGEE. The CDR3 spans 15 residues. V shed 4 bases and J 8 bases; nucleotides not matched to a gene: 8.